This T cell receptor beta chain comes out of a study of blood T cell repertoires in COVID-19 (dated by TCRdb to the early 2020s). Background for the entire study: The collaborator samples originated in the United States, Italy and Spain and spanned the acute and convalescent phases of COVID-19. The material from the prospective study consisted of cDNA or gDNA derived from T cells, B-cell-depleted T cells, or PBMCs. Deeply sampled blood TCRbeta repertoires from subjects exposed to, actively infected with, or recovered from COVID-19 were included in the dataset. The repertoires were released in a freely available public database intended as a resource for research on the immune response to SARS-CoV-2. The samples were drawn from two sources: the first 160 participants of the ongoing ImmuneRACE study, and 1,000 to 1,500 subjects contributed by 6 global collaborators. Sample metadata almost always included a de-identified subject ID, COVID-19 status, age in years and sex. HLA class I and class II types, where available, came from metadata supplied by the sample provider rather than from assay-based typing. The investigation overall reported the following: The amount of clinical and demographic metadata varied by source and participant and was provided uncurated.

TCRbeta CDR3 regions were amplified from genomic DNA using the immunoSEQ Assay, a bias-controlled multiplex PCR. In the paper's pipeline: The number of nucleated cells in each sample was estimated by amplification of reference gene primers within the assay. Sequence reads were collapsed and filtered to measure the absolute abundance of every unique TCRbeta CDR3 rearrangement. For each sample, productive Simpson clonality was calculated by taking the square root of Simpson's diversity index across productive rearrangements. Held by TCRdb, this immuneACCESS table contains in-frame sequences only and omits some clones. Under half of the omission traces to an unresolved V gene where checked; the cause of the rest is unknown. V and J calls and clone size are those listed in that table; D and trimming were worked out from the DNA. The sample table holds 540,000 or so clones, of which around nine tenths were seen once. Clones ranked in the top ten supply 7.5% to 9.5% of the sample.

Points on this clone: Its antigen is still unknown. Base qualities are not at hand, and no much larger clone is one base apart.

V was cut back by 1 base and J by 5 bases, leaving a gap of 8 bases between them. The germline V gene encodes CDR1 SGDLS and CDR2 YYNGEE. From cysteine to phenylalanine, the CDR3 is 13 amino acids long. The retained sequence is limited to the CDR3, 39 bases, with the frame set at the first base. One collaborating source in Seattle enrolled patients during active infection and followed them longitudinally through the course of disease. Each collaborating institution followed its own protocols to collect whole blood in K2EDTA tubes. For TCRbeta analysis, collaborators shipped samples as frozen whole blood, isolated PBMCs, or DNA extracted from either of those sample types.

The sequence joins TRBV9 to TRBJ2-3; no D gene call is confident. The TCR originated in a woman between 50 and 59 years old with COVID-19, enrolled during active disease. What was sequenced was peripheral blood. The nucleotide sequence is TGTGCCAGCAGCGTATCGACTGAAGATACGCAGTATTTT. The translation is CASSVSTEDTQYF.